This T cell receptor beta chain was captured by sequencing in a study of blood T cell repertoires in COVID-19. Some clones are missing from TCRdb's copy, which holds only in-frame ones; the method was immunoSEQ multiplex PCR. The sample holds roughly 500,000 clones, 89% seen once. V was pared by 0 bases and J by 4 bases, with 2 bases between. The CDR3 covers 12 residues. Germline CDR1 and CDR2: KGHSY and FQNENV. This clone was recorded a few times. This sequence was found in a man younger than 35 with COVID-19, enrolled during active disease. Specimen: peripheral blood. The genes are TRBV16 and TRBJ2-3; D unresolved. CDR3 bases: TGTGCCAGCAGCCAATCCGCAGATACGCAGTATTTT. It yields the protein CASSQSADTQYF. The full variable domain, its missing parts supplied by reference TRBV16 and TRBJ2-3, is GEEVAQTPKHLVRGEGQKAKLYCAPIKGHSYVFWYQQVLKNEFKFLISFQNENVFDETGMPKERFSAKCLPNSPCSLEIQATKLEDSAVYFCASSQSADTQYFGPGTRLTVL.